Below, one T cell receptor beta chain is given with its context. Antigen specificity is unknown. Assay: immunoSEQ multiplex PCR; the TCRdb copy retains only in-frame clones and omits some. The repertoire holds under 150,000 clones, with 75% to 85% as singletons. The data belong to a study of T cell responses to AZD1222 COVID-19 vaccine. Broader study findings: Only six people who got AZD1222 tested seropositive at baseline. Sampled repertoires all dated from after the peak T cell response. Mapped onto spike, vaccine-associated CD4 TCRs spanned it and were dominant at 160-218 and 743-854.

The CDR3 runs to 13 residues. The V and J ends lost 1 base and 1 base respectively, with 4 bases between them. The sequence derives from an adult in good health. V usage is TRBV12-3 or TRBV12-4 and J usage is TRBJ2-5; unclear D gene. This sample comprised peripheral blood, obtained on day 0 of MenACWY control vaccination. CDR3 nucleotides: TGTGCCAGCAGTTTAGGTAGCCAAGAGACCCAGTACTTC. Protein product: CASSLGSQETQYF.